The next 14 T cell receptor beta chains were all read from a single sample in a study of shared clonotypes between healthy human individuals. The protocol was immunoSEQ multiplex PCR, while the TCRdb copy is restricted to in-frame clones and leaves out a portion. The data contain about 1,500,000 clones, roughly 96% of them seen just once; the ten biggest clones take up approximately 1.1%. The sequenced sample was naive CD4+ T cells sorted from blood. Described subset: CD45RA+ positively selected. These receptors all come from a man under 40 in good health.

Turning to this clone: The identical CDR3 is also encoded by other nucleotide sequences in the sample. The chain recombines TRBV9 with TRBJ2-1; D not resolved. V shed 2 bases and J shed 6 bases, with 6 bases lying between them. This CDR3 is built from 12 residues. Germline CDR1 and CDR2: SGDLS and YYNGEE. CDR3: CASSVLGNEQFF. DNA for the CDR3: TGTGCCAGCAGCGTTCTAGGCAATGAGCAGTTCTTC.

The chain links TRBV15 to TRBJ2-3, with D possibly TRBD1 on 6 matching bases. Germline V gene lookup returns CDR1 LNHNV and CDR2 YYDKDF (reference sequence). There are 14 residues in the CDR3. V gave up 2 bases and J gave up 4 bases, with 10 bases separating them. The CDR3 spells CATSRQGLADTQYF. The CDR3 DNA reads TGTGCCACCAGCAGACAGGGGTTAGCAGATACGCAGTATTTT.

The rearrangement joins TRBV15 to TRBJ2-1, with a tentative D call TRBD2 (5 bases). The V end lost 6 bases, the J end lost 5 bases, and 14 bases lay between the germline ends. The CDR3 extends over 14 amino acids. CDR1 and CDR2 (germline): LNHNV, YYDKDF (reference sequence). The CDR3 sequence is CATRSAAPNNEQFF. As DNA, the CDR3 is TGTGCCACCAGATCAGCGGCACCGAACAATGAGCAGTTCTTC.

The CDR3 spells CASSGTSYLETQYF. CDR3 DNA: TGCGCCAGCAGCGGGACTAGTTACCTGGAGACCCAGTACTTC. The gene calls are TRBV5-1 and TRBJ2-5; 8 positions match TRBD2. The CDR3 spans 14 residues. CDR1 SGHRS and CDR2 YFSETQ come from the germline V gene. V shed 4 bases and J 5 bases; nucleotides not matched to a gene: 7.

The chain is built from TRBV6-6 and TRBJ2-7; 10 nucleotides agree with TRBD1. The CDR3 spans 16 residues. The junction had 12 bases not matched to a gene; V was cut back by 3 bases and J by 7 bases. Per germline, CDR1 MNHNY and CDR2 SVGAGI (reference sequence). The CDR3 region is CASSYPGRQGAKEQYF. Written as DNA, the CDR3 is TGTGCCAGCAGTTATCCCGGAAGACAGGGGGCTAAAGAGCAGTACTTC.

DNA for the CDR3: TGTGCCAGCAGTGCATTTCGAGGGGGTACGAACTATGGCTACACCTTC. Amino acids: CASSAFRGGTNYGYTF. The gene calls are TRBV28 and TRBJ1-2, with D possibly matching TRBD1 (6 bases). Germline assignment: CDR1 MDHEN and CDR2 SYDVKM. This CDR3 is built from 16 residues. Trimming removed 5 bases at V and 2 bases at J, with 18 bases between.

The chain employs TRBV7-2 and TRBJ2-7, with D maybe TRBD2 (6 bases). V gave up 2 bases and J gave up 1 base, with 15 bases separating them. This CDR3 spans 16 amino acids. The V gene's germline CDR1 is SGHTA and CDR2 FQGNSA. The CDR3 DNA reads TGTGCCAGCAGCTTAAGTATCACCAGCGGGTCCTACGAGCAGTACTTC. It is translated as CASSLSITSGSYEQYF.

About this clone: The sample holds other DNA sequences that translate to the same CDR3. V gene TRBV20-1 combines with J gene TRBJ2-7, with D unresolved. The CDR3 has 11 residues. Trimming pared 1 base from V and 5 bases from J, leaving 6 bases between. Germline CDR1 and CDR2: DFQATT and SNEGSKA (reference sequence). This CDR3 reads CSARGGDEQYF. In nucleotides, the CDR3 is TGCAGTGCTAGAGGTGGTGACGAGCAGTACTTC.

In this sample, this clone turned up once. The rearrangement joins TRBV18 to TRBJ2-3; no clear D gene. This CDR3 contains 14 residues. Trimming pared 2 bases from V and 2 bases from J, leaving 8 bases between. Germline V gene lookup returns CDR1 KGHSH and CDR2 LQKENI. CDR3 bases: TGTGCCAGCTCACCAGGCGACAACACAGATACGCAGTATTTT. This sequence encodes CASSPGDNTDTQYF.

This clone has only one observation. V and J are TRBV9 and TRBJ2-5, with D possibly TRBD2 on 5 matching bases. CDR3 size: 16 residues. V lost 4 bases to trimming and J lost 7 bases, with 23 bases between them. Germline V gene sequence: CDR1 SGDLS, CDR2 YYNGEE. The CDR3 region has the DNA TGTGCCAGCAGCAGCCTAGGTGGGAGCTTAGGAGGGACCCAGTACTTC. Translated, it gives CASSSLGGSLGGTQYF.

The J gene is TRBJ1-2, the V gene TRBV9; 9 positions agree with TRBD1. The CDR3 covers 16 residues. V dropped 5 bases and J dropped 4; count of bases not matched to a gene: 12. Germline CDR1 SGDLS, CDR2 YYNGEE. The chain's CDR3 is CASRWDRESVAYGYTF. The CDR3 coding sequence is TGTGCCAGCAGGTGGGACAGGGAATCAGTCGCCTATGGCTACACCTTC.

This clone has a single count. The V and J genes are TRBV19 and TRBJ2-7; TRBD2 aligns across 10 bases. Germline V lookup: CDR1 LNHDA, CDR2 SQIVND (reference sequence). The CDR3 consists of 15 residues. V trimming: 5 bases; J trimming: 0 bases; junction bases outside the gene matches: 4. CDR3 residues: CASSLAGGSSYEQYF. CDR3 nucleotides: TGTGCCAGTAGTTTAGCGGGAGGTAGCTCCTACGAGCAGTACTTC.

This rearrangement joins TRBV29-1 to TRBJ2-2; no firm D call. Deletions cut 6 bases from V and 6 bases from J, with 11 bases between. Germline-derived CDR1 and CDR2 are SQVTM and ANQGSEA. CDR3 length: 12 residues. The CDR3 protein is CSVSTVSGELFF. The CDR3 DNA sequence: TGCAGCGTGTCCACAGTGTCCGGGGAGCTGTTTTTT.

The rearrangement joins TRBV27 to TRBJ2-1; 7 bases align to TRBD1. Per germline, CDR1 MNHEY and CDR2 SMNVEV (reference sequence). This CDR3 spans 16 amino acids. With V trimmed by 5 bases and J by 0 bases, 7 bases remained unmatched. The CDR3 protein is CASSIQGQGSYNEQFF. The DNA of the CDR3 is TGTGCCAGCAGTATACAGGGGCAGGGCTCCTACAATGAGCAGTTCTTC.